This T cell receptor (beta chain) was found in a study of T cell repertoires in cytomegalovirus infection (dated by TCRdb to between 2018 and 2021). Study-wide context: Peptide stimulations targeted recently identified HLA-C-restricted CMV epitopes, whose presentation resists viral immunomodulation, together with well-studied HLA-B-restricted epitopes. Donor HLA type was relevant to the analysis, as public TCR beta signatures indicated carriage of CMV infection together with the matching HLA type.

CDR1 and CDR2, per the germline V gene, are ENHRY and SYGVKD. Reading from cysteine to phenylalanine, the CDR3 counts 12 amino acids. Only the CDR3 portion is preserved as DNA: 36 bases, with reading frame beginning at the first base. The junction carries 11 bases between V and J, which are trimmed by 4 bases and 10 bases respectively. The sequencing machine was an Illumina HiSeq 1500. TCRdb applied fastp at Q25 and MiXCR to the public reads, then kept only in-frame beta chains. Merged by CDR3 protein, the rows form single entries marked with the most common genes and DNA. The sample data list about half a million distinct CDR3 sequences, and 30% to 40% of these were observed just once. The top ten constitute about 17% of the sample. Study-level results and caveats: The ex vivo response was dominated by HLA-C-restricted CMV-specific TCR beta clonotypes, and the single most frequent clonotype in two of eight donors was supplied by these HLA-C-restricted clonotypes. Carriers of CMV infection plus the relevant HLA type were discriminated by the cumulative frequency of public TCR beta family members in the study cohort and in an independent approximately 400-donor cohort.

In the paper's terms, the treatment or condition label means: in vitro stimulation with specific CMV peptide epitopes to enrich CMV-specific T cells. In the case of this clonotype: The antigen this receptor binds is unknown. The record has no base qualities; no much larger clone is one base away.

The chain was built from TRBV10-3 and TRBJ2-1, with no confidently assigned D gene. The input for sequencing was cultured PBMCs, taken from culture after CMV antigen stimulation. The clonotype originates from a human donor in good health (CMV status not recorded). Some clones in this sample may be carry-over from other donors' samples. The CDR3 reads CAISGALREQFF. At the DNA level, the sequence is TGTGCCATCAGTGGGGCCCTCAGGGAGCAGTTCTTC.